The clone carrying this TCR beta chain was seen once. What it binds is unknown. Alpha and beta libraries were amplified separately from the second PCR onward. CD4+ T cell IFNgamma after overnight CMV lysate exposure gave donor CMV status. Looked up from germline, CDR1 is SGHTA and CDR2 is FQGNSA. V was clipped by 4 bases and J by 6 bases; unmatched bases: 4. CDR3 length equals 14 residues. Both TRBC1 and TRBC2 were covered by a beta constant-region primer of two equimolar oligonucleotides. Four rounds of PCR amplified the ligated cDNA using nested alpha and beta constant-region primers plus SP2. TCRdb re-derived calls from the UMI-ligation and nested PCR reads in MiXCR, one entry per CDR3 protein. The table records 150,000 or so distinct CDR3 sequences, 22% of them present only once. This entry comes from a study of naive and memory T cell subsets. Study-wide findings and caveats: In naive cells, over 85% of TCR sequences were seen only once. Possibly reflecting memory cells re-expressing CD45RA, a few larger clonotypes occurred in naive repertoires, especially CD8.

This TCR derives from a human donor in good health. The J gene is TRBJ2-2, the V gene TRBV7-2, with 8 bases lining up with TRBD2. Sequenced input: naive CD4+ T cells from blood. This chain's CDR3 is CASSYAREAGELFF. CDR3 DNA: TGTGCCAGCAGCTACGCGCGGGAGGCCGGGGAGCTGTTTTTT. The entire variable domain, with the rest obtained from reference TRBV7-2 and TRBJ2-2, is as follows: GAGVSQSPSNKVTEKGKDVELRCDPISGHTALYWYRQSLGQGLEFLIYFQGNSAPDKSGLPSDRFSAERTGGSVSTLTIQRTQQEDSAVYLCASSYAREAGELFFGEGSRLTVL.